Listed below are T cell receptor beta chains from one sample, sequenced in a study of T cell repertoires in cytomegalovirus infection. TCRdb independently ran MiXCR on the reads; one entry per CDR3 protein. The top ten clones hold more than 12% of a sample with approximately 910,000 distinct CDR3 sequences, approximately 31% of them seen once. These TCRs are of unknown antigen specificity. The sequenced sample was cultured CD8+ T cells from PBMCs, obtained from culture after CMV antigen stimulation. These receptors were taken from a human donor in good health (CMV status not recorded). Some clones in this sample may be carry-over from other donors' samples. CDR3s include the opening cysteine and the closing phenylalanine or tryptophan. The D gene is left open where the match is weak. Some rows mark clone size as missing; the rest say once, few, many or name a class of expanded clone.

size: many
V: TRBV7-8
J: TRBJ2-3
D: -
CDR3: CASSPVEGGHTDTQYF
DNA: TGTGCCAGCAGCCCGGTTGAGGGGGGCCACACAGATACGCAGTATTTT

size: -
V: TRBV4-2
J: TRBJ1-1
D: TRBD1
CDR3: CASSPRTGLGDYLGDTEAFF
DNA: TGTGCCAGCAGCCCTAGGACAGGGCTTGGGGATTATCTAGGGGACACTGAAGCTTTCTTT

size: -
V: TRBV5-4
J: TRBJ1-2
D: TRBD1
CDR3: CASTSAGGDGYTF
DNA: TGTGCCAGCACCTCCGCAGGGGGCGATGGCTACACCTTC

size: -
V: TRBV6-2/TRBV6-3
J: TRBJ2-3
D: -
CDR3: CASSYDPVTDTQYF
DNA: TGTGCCAGCAGTTACGACCCCGTCACAGATACGCAGTATTTT

size: -
V: TRBV19
J: TRBJ1-2
D: TRBD1
CDR3: CASSVGTVCTF
DNA: TGTGCCAGTAGTGTCGGGACAGTCTGCACCTTC

size: few
V: TRBV5-5
J: TRBJ1-1
D: -
CDR3: CASSLRQPSNTEAFF
DNA: TGTGCCAGCAGCTTGCGGCAGCCCAGTAACACTGAAGCTTTCTTT

size: many
V: TRBV7-8
J: TRBJ2-7
D: TRBD2
CDR3: CASSSREGYEQYF
DNA: TGTGCCAGCAGCTCCAGGGAGGGCTACGAGCAGTACTTC

size: few
V: TRBV9
J: TRBJ2-2
D: -
CDR3: CASSVGSGNTGELFF
DNA: TGTGCCAGCAGCGTAGGGTCGGGGAACACCGGGGAGCTGTTTTTT

size: few
V: TRBV10-2
J: TRBJ1-1
D: TRBD1
CDR3: CASSSGGSDTEAFF
DNA: TGCGCCAGCAGCTCAGGGGGCTCGGACACTGAAGCTTTCTTT

size: few
V: TRBV6-5
J: TRBJ2-7
D: -
CDR3: CASSYYQGSYEQYF
DNA: TGTGCCAGCAGTTACTATCAGGGATCCTACGAGCAGTACTTC

size: -
V: TRBV2
J: TRBJ1-2
D: TRBD1
CDR3: CASSWTGVGYTF
DNA: TGTGCCAGCAGCTGGACAGGGGTCGGCTACACCTTC

size: few
V: TRBV12-3/TRBV12-4
J: TRBJ1-2
D: -
CDR3: CASSSKRRYGYTF
DNA: TGTGCCAGCAGTTCTAAGCGGCGCTATGGCTACACCTTC

size: -
V: TRBV3-1
J: TRBJ2-3
D: TRBD1
CDR3: CASGTPGQTMQYF
DNA: TGTGCCTCGGGGACCCCGGGACAGACTATGCAGTATTTT

size: few
V: TRBV2
J: TRBJ2-7
D: TRBD1
CDR3: CASSASIGQVSYEQYF
DNA: TGTGCCAGCAGTGCCTCAATAGGACAGGTTTCCTACGAGCAGTACTTC

size: few
V: TRBV20-1
J: TRBJ2-1
D: -
CDR3: CSASSGHSSYNEQFF
DNA: TGCAGTGCTTCCTCGGGACACAGCTCCTACAATGAGCAGTTCTTC

size: few
V: TRBV27
J: TRBJ2-5
D: -
CDR3: CASSSEGQETQYF
DNA: TGTGCCAGCAGTTCCGAGGGGCAGGAGACCCAGTACTTC

size: few
V: TRBV12-3/TRBV12-4
J: TRBJ2-1
D: -
CDR3: CASSLSYGYEQFF
DNA: TGTGCCAGCAGTTTATCTTACGGGTATGAGCAGTTCTTC

size: -
V: TRBV28
J: TRBJ1-4
D: TRBD1
CDR3: CASRPYGTGDEKLFF
DNA: TGTGCCAGCAGGCCCTACGGGACAGGGGATGAAAAACTGTTTTTT

size: -
V: TRBV20-1
J: TRBJ1-5
D: TRBD1
CDR3: CSAGDRGEINQPQHF
DNA: TGCAGTGCCGGGGACAGGGGCGAAATCAATCAGCCCCAGCATTTT

size: -
V: TRBV4-1
J: TRBJ2-5
D: -
CDR3: CASSQDNSFQETQYF
DNA: TGCGCCAGCAGCCAAGATAATTCCTTCCAAGAGACCCAGTACTTC

size: few
V: TRBV11-2
J: TRBJ1-1
D: -
CDR3: CASSPPGLGYTEAFF
DNA: TGTGCCAGCAGCCCCCCGGGGCTGGGGTACACTGAAGCTTTCTTT

size: few
V: TRBV6-1
J: TRBJ2-3
D: -
CDR3: CASSQNYTDTQYF
DNA: TGTGCCAGCAGCCAGAACTACACAGATACGCAGTATTTT

size: many
V: TRBV7-9
J: TRBJ1-2
D: -
CDR3: CASSLEAGKVYGYTF
DNA: TGTGCCAGCAGCTTAGAAGCAGGGAAGGTATATGGCTACACCTTC

size: few
V: TRBV4-1
J: TRBJ2-5
D: TRBD2
CDR3: CASSRREAQETQYF
DNA: TGCGCCAGCAGCCGCCGGGAGGCACAAGAGACCCAGTACTTC

size: few
V: TRBV7-9
J: TRBJ1-5
D: -
CDR3: CASSPAGGSNQPQHF
DNA: TGTGCCAGCAGCCCCGCGGGGGGTAGCAATCAGCCCCAGCATTTT

size: few
V: TRBV6-5
J: TRBJ1-6
D: -
CDR3: CASSYNGLYNSPLHF
DNA: TGTGCCAGCAGTTACAACGGTCTCTATAATTCACCCCTCCACTTT

size: -
V: TRBV11-1
J: TRBJ2-7
D: -
CDR3: CASSLARAFGVSEQYF
DNA: TGTGCCAGCAGCTTAGCGCGGGCGTTTGGGGTCAGCGAGCAGTACTTC

size: many
V: TRBV12-3/TRBV12-4
J: TRBJ1-1
D: -
CDR3: CASSLGRDTEAFF
DNA: TGTGCCAGCAGCTTAGGACGGGACACTGAAGCTTTCTTT

size: -
V: TRBV12-3/TRBV12-4
J: TRBJ1-4
D: -
CDR3: CASSSAGPPINEKLFF
DNA: TGTGCCAGCAGTTCGGCAGGCCCCCCCATTAATGAAAAACTGTTTTTT

size: -
V: TRBV3-1
J: TRBJ2-7
D: -
CDR3: CVSSQGVGLDYEQYF
DNA: TGTGTCAGCAGCCAAGGCGTAGGACTTGACTACGAGCAGTACTTC

size: many
V: TRBV7-2
J: TRBJ1-3
D: -
CDR3: CASSLDTGSGNTIYF
DNA: TGTGCCAGCAGCTTAGATACGGGCTCTGGAAACACCATATATTTT

size: -
V: TRBV7-6
J: TRBJ2-1
D: TRBD1
CDR3: CASSPDRRNEQFF
DNA: TGTGCCAGCAGCCCGGACAGGCGGAATGAGCAGTTCTTC

size: few
V: TRBV5-6
J: TRBJ1-2
D: TRBD1
CDR3: CASSGWTGDGYTF
DNA: TGTGCCAGCAGCGGATGGACAGGGGATGGCTACACCTTC

size: -
V: TRBV27
J: TRBJ2-7
D: -
CDR3: CATIGGALEQYF
DNA: TGTGCCACCATTGGGGGGGCGTTAGAGCAGTACTTC

size: -
V: TRBV7-2
J: TRBJ2-7
D: TRBD1
CDR3: CASSLGLLGQPLYEQYF
DNA: TGTGCCAGCAGCTTAGGATTATTGGGACAGCCACTCTACGAGCAGTACTTC

size: -
V: TRBV19
J: TRBJ2-7
D: -
CDR3: CACRGNLYEQYF
DNA: TGTGCCTGCCGCGGGAACCTCTACGAGCAGTACTTC

size: few
V: TRBV27
J: TRBJ2-3
D: -
CDR3: CASSYIGPDTQYF
DNA: TGTGCCAGCAGCTATATAGGGCCAGATACGCAGTATTTT

size: few
V: TRBV7-9
J: TRBJ2-1
D: -
CDR3: CASSPALFGGPSYNEQFF
DNA: TGTGCCAGCAGCCCCGCACTGTTTGGGGGGCCCTCCTACAATGAGCAGTTCTTC

size: -
V: TRBV12-3/TRBV12-4
J: TRBJ1-2
D: -
CDR3: CASTWTPRDGYTF
DNA: TGTGCCAGCACCTGGACTCCGAGGGATGGCTACACCTTC

size: -
V: TRBV6-1
J: TRBJ2-3
D: TRBD2
CDR3: CASSEGPFSGGMADTQYF
DNA: TGTGCCAGCAGTGAAGGCCCTTTTAGCGGGGGAATGGCAGATACGCAGTATTTT

size: -
V: TRBV20-1
J: TRBJ2-7
D: -
CDR3: CSASHVHEQYF
DNA: TGCAGTGCTAGTCACGTCCACGAGCAGTACTTC

size: -
V: TRBV5-1
J: TRBJ2-1
D: -
CDR3: CASSPVPGPYNEQFF
DNA: TGCGCCAGCAGTCCAGTCCCGGGACCCTACAATGAGCAGTTCTTC

size: few
V: TRBV28
J: TRBJ1-2
D: -
CDR3: CASTPLGQLIYGYTF
DNA: TGTGCCAGCACTCCTTTGGGGCAGCTTATCTATGGCTACACCTTC

size: -
V: TRBV20-1
J: TRBJ1-2
D: -
CDR3: CSALQTAANYGYTF
DNA: TGCAGTGCTCTTCAGACAGCGGCTAACTATGGCTACACCTTC

size: few
V: TRBV6-1
J: TRBJ2-5
D: -
CDR3: CASSEELGSQPLETQYF
DNA: TGTGCCAGCAGTGAAGAATTAGGGTCCCAGCCTCTAGAGACCCAGTACTTC

size: -
V: TRBV29-1
J: TRBJ2-1
D: -
CDR3: CSVGHSYNEQFF
DNA: TGCAGCGTTGGTCACTCCTACAATGAGCAGTTCTTC

size: few
V: TRBV7-6
J: TRBJ2-1
D: TRBD2
CDR3: CASSISGGLYNEQFF
DNA: TGTGCCAGCAGCATTAGCGGGGGCCTCTACAATGAGCAGTTCTTC

size: -
V: TRBV12-3/TRBV12-4
J: TRBJ2-7
D: TRBD1
CDR3: CASSYGTGDWEQYF
DNA: TGTGCCAGCAGTTATGGGACAGGGGATTGGGAGCAGTACTTC

size: few
V: TRBV7-7
J: TRBJ2-6
D: -
CDR3: CASSREASSGANVLTF
DNA: TGTGCTAGCAGCCGTGAGGCGTCTTCTGGGGCCAACGTCCTGACTTTC

size: few
V: TRBV6-2/TRBV6-3
J: TRBJ2-7
D: -
CDR3: CASILDSSSYEQYF
DNA: TGTGCCAGCATTTTAGACAGCAGCTCCTACGAGCAGTACTTC

size: few
V: TRBV4-2
J: TRBJ1-2
D: -
CDR3: CASSQGGAHGYTF
DNA: TGTGCCAGCAGCCAAGGGGGGGCGCATGGCTACACCTTC

size: -
V: TRBV27
J: TRBJ2-7
D: -
CDR3: CASSHQSTGIYEQYF
DNA: TGTGCCAGCAGCCACCAGAGTACAGGGATCTACGAGCAGTACTTC

size: few
V: TRBV4-2
J: TRBJ2-1
D: TRBD1
CDR3: CASSPDRDNYNEQFF
DNA: TGTGCCAGCAGCCCCGACAGGGATAACTACAATGAGCAGTTCTTC

size: -
V: TRBV11-3
J: TRBJ2-2
D: TRBD1
CDR3: CASSTRTGPNTGELFF
DNA: TGTGCCAGCAGCACTCGGACAGGGCCAAACACCGGGGAGCTGTTTTTT

size: few
V: TRBV24-1
J: TRBJ2-1
D: TRBD1
CDR3: CATSSYAGQEVYNEQFF
DNA: TGTGCCACCAGTTCATACGCGGGACAGGAGGTCTACAATGAGCAGTTCTTC

size: few
V: TRBV7-6
J: TRBJ2-3
D: TRBD2
CDR3: CASSRKPPAGGPVDTQYF
DNA: TGTGCCAGCAGCCGAAAGCCCCCCGCGGGGGGGCCTGTAGATACGCAGTATTTT

size: many
V: TRBV7-8
J: TRBJ1-6
D: -
CDR3: CASSLLTATVSYNSPLHF
DNA: TGTGCCAGCAGCTTATTGACAGCAACGGTCTCCTATAATTCACCCCTCCACTTT

size: -
V: TRBV15
J: TRBJ1-4
D: TRBD1
CDR3: CATSTEDRGRNEKLFF
DNA: TGTGCCACCAGCACCGAGGACAGGGGGCGGAATGAAAAACTGTTTTTT

size: -
V: TRBV28
J: TRBJ2-5
D: TRBD1
CDR3: CASSFRQGAETQYF
DNA: TGTGCCAGCAGTTTCCGACAGGGGGCAGAGACCCAGTACTTC

size: many
V: TRBV7-2
J: TRBJ2-5
D: TRBD2
CDR3: CASSPSGGVMDTQYF
DNA: TGTGCCAGCAGTCCAAGCGGGGGCGTAATGGATACCCAGTACTTC